Listed here is a single TCR beta chain. TCRdb reprocessed the 5' RACE reads, keeping one entry per CDR3 protein, no DNA. The sample totals about 350,000 distinct CDR3 sequences; its top ten clones hold approximately 2%. These data belong to a study of monozygotic twins with inflammatory bowel disease. The germline CDR1 and CDR2 sequences are SEHNR and FQNEAQ (reference sequence). This CDR3 contains 13 residues. The rearrangement uses TRBV7-9 and TRBJ1-1; there is no DNA to check the TCRdb D call of TRBD1. This receptor was taken from a human donor with ulcerative colitis or Crohn's disease, or a healthy co-twin of an affected twin (not recorded which). Sequencing input: blood. CDR3 sequence: CASSHDRRAEAFF.